This T cell receptor beta chain was captured in a study of long-term antiretroviral therapy in people with HIV. Study results and caveats: Clones with expansion before ART led the repertoire at all time points. Controls had broader CDR3 length ranges than HIV repertoires did.

As regards this clone: The antigen remains unidentified.

Germline CDR1 is SGHNT and CDR2 is YYREEE (reference sequence). CDR3 length equals 15 residues. V lost 4 bases to trimming and J lost 8 bases; unmatched junction nucleotides: 10. Participants living with HIV all received treatment in the United States. Run at survey level, the immunoSEQ assay was version v3.0. TCRdb's copy holds only in-frame clones and misses some; the assay was immunoSEQ multiplex PCR. This sample carries about 16,000 clones, around 75% of them seen once, and the ten largest clones take 13% to 15%. The chain couples TRBV5-4 to TRBJ1-4; 8 positions match TRBD1. Sequences were derived from unsorted PBMCs, sampled 1.5 years before starting antiretroviral therapy. The receptor's source is a woman aged 45-65 years with HIV. CDR3 nucleotides: TGTGCCAGCAGCCAACGAGACAGGGGTGGAGAAAAACTGTTTTTT. Amino acid sequence: CASSQRDRGGEKLFF. The variable domain in full, with the rest retrieved from reference TRBV5-4 and TRBJ1-4, is ETGVTQSPTHLIKTRGQQVTLRCSSQSGHNTVSWYQQALGQGPQFIFQYYREEENGRGNFPPRFSGLQFPNYSSELNVNALELDDSALYLCASSQRDRGGEKLFFGSGTQLSVL.